Each of the 15 T cell receptor beta chains below was sequenced from the same sample in a study of glioma-infiltrating T cells. The iRepertoire nested amplicon-rescue multiplex PCR amplified TCR alpha and beta CDR3s from RNA. MiXCR, run by TCRdb on the multiplex PCR reads, gives a single entry per CDR3 protein. The sample carries approximately 100,000 distinct CDR3 sequences, 29% recorded once. What was sequenced was glioma tissue, nonneoplastic brain tissue, or PBMCs (not recorded which). The source is a human donor with low-grade glioma or glioblastoma, undergoing nonglioma brain surgery, or in good health (not recorded which).

The chain couples TRBV14 to TRBJ2-5; no firm D call. The V and J ends lost 2 bases and 3 bases respectively, with 13 bases between them. CDR3 length: 15 residues. From germline, CDR1 is SGHDN and CDR2 FVKESK. The CDR3 DNA reads as TGTGCCAGCAGCCAACCGGTCTCCTCAAAAGAGACCCAGTACTTC. Translation: CASSQPVSSKETQYF.

This clonotype was observed many times. The chain carries TRBV7-2 and TRBJ2-5; D remains unclear. Germline V gene data show CDR1 as SGHTA and CDR2 as FQGNSA. This CDR3 contains 12 residues. The V gene lost 8 bases and the J gene lost 1 base, with 8 bases spanning the gap. CDR3 residues: CASGRLQETQYF. The CDR3, as DNA: TGTGCCAGCGGCCGTCTCCAAGAGACCCAGTACTTC.

This clonotype has ten or more counts. The chain has TRBV5-8 and TRBJ1-1; D uncertain. Germline loops: CDR1 SGHTS, CDR2 YDEGEE. V was pared by 3 bases and J by 0 bases, with 12 bases between. This CDR3 has 15 amino acids. DNA for the CDR3: TGTGCCAGCAGCTCCCGACTTTCTATGAACACTGAAGCTTTCTTT. This translates into CASSSRLSMNTEAFF.

Of note for this clonotype: Germline and junction disagree at one end, which may indicate a read error. The chain joins TRBV24-1 to TRBJ2-2, with 7 bases that match TRBD2. Germline CDR1 KGHDR, CDR2 SFDVKD. The CDR3 runs to 13 residues. CDR3 in DNA: TGTGCCACCAACGGGGGGAACACCTGGGAGCTGTTTTTT. Translation gives CATNGGNTWELFF.

The chain links TRBV7-9 to TRBJ1-5, with TRBD1 matching over 7 bases. The CDR3 length is 15 residues. In germline, CDR1 is SEHNR, CDR2 FQNEAQ (reference sequence). V lost 5 bases to trimming and J lost 0 bases; unmatched junction nucleotides: 4. The CDR3 DNA reads TGTGCCAGCAGCGGGGGACAGTTTAGCAATCAGCCCCAGCATTTT. Its protein product is CASSGGQFSNQPQHF. The variable domain in full, with the rest retrieved from reference TRBV7-9 and TRBJ1-5, is DTGVSQNPRHKITKRGQNVTFRCDPISEHNRLYWYRQTLGQGPEFLTYFQNEAQLEKSRLLSDRFSAERPKGSFSTLEIQRTEQGDSAMYLCASSGGQFSNQPQHFGDGTRLSIL.

The rearrangement links TRBV19 to TRBJ2-2, with a possible D match to TRBD2 (7 bases). This CDR3 contains 14 residues. Trimming shortened V by 6 bases and J by 1 base, and 9 bases separated the two germline ends. Germline loops: CDR1 LNHDA, CDR2 SQIVND (reference sequence). CDR3: CASRGGGNTGELFF. The CDR3 DNA follows: TGTGCCAGTAGAGGGGGGGGGAACACCGGGGAGCTGTTTTTT.

Turning to this clonotype: A clone one base away is much larger, so this may be a read error. The V call is TRBV4-1, the J call TRBJ1-1, with D perhaps matching TRBD1 (6 bases). V lost 1 base to trimming and J lost 4 bases, with 13 bases between them. Germline CDR1 reads MGHRA; CDR2 reads YSYEKL. CDR3 size: 15 residues. The CDR3 protein is CASSQGGGRRTEAFF. CDR3 DNA: TGCGCCAGCAGCCAAGGCGGGGGGCGTCGCACTGAAGCTTTCTTT.

This chain links TRBV20-1 with TRBJ1-2; 10 nucleotides agree with TRBD1. The ends lost 6 bases at V and 3 bases at J; junction bases unmatched: 16. Germline CDR1 reads DFQATT; CDR2 reads SNEGSKA (reference sequence). The CDR3 sequence is 17 residues long. CDR3 sequence (DNA): TGCAGTGCCCACCCTGAGGGACAGGGGACAGGGGACTATGGCTACACCTTC. The encoded protein is CSAHPEGQGTGDYGYTF.

The CDR3 coding sequence is TGCGCCAGCAGCTTACTAGGGACTGGGGCCAACGTCCTGACTTTC. It is translated as CASSLLGTGANVLTF. The J gene is TRBJ2-6, the V gene TRBV5-1; possible D gene TRBD2, 5 bases. Trimming took off 2 bases at V and 2 bases at J, with 8 bases between the two ends. The CDR3 contains 15 residues. Germline V gene lookup returns CDR1 SGHRS and CDR2 YFSETQ. The full variable domain, its missing parts supplied by reference TRBV5-1 and TRBJ2-6, is KAGVTQTPRYLIKTRGQQVTLSCSPISGHRSVSWYQQTPGQGLQFLFEYFSETQRNKGNFPGRFSGRQFSNSRSEMNVSTLELGDSALYLCASSLLGTGANVLTFGAGSRLTVL.

Ten or more counts support this clonotype. V gene TRBV2 combines with J gene TRBJ2-2; D is undetermined. V was clipped by 7 bases and J by 10 bases, with 13 bases between them. Looked up from germline, CDR1 is SNHLY and CDR2 is FYNNEI. CDR3 size: 12 residues. The DNA for the CDR3 is TGTGCCAGCACGTTTTTTAAGGAGGAGCTGTTTTTT. It translates to CASTFFKEELFF.

At least ten counts were recorded for this clonotype. The genes are TRBV7-3 and TRBJ1-1, with D unclear. The CDR3 sequence is 15 residues long. V was trimmed by 4 bases and J by 4 bases, leaving 16 bases between them. In germline, CDR1 is SGHTA, CDR2 FQGTGA. The CDR3 spells CASSSNPPGGTEAFF. The CDR3 DNA reads as TGTGCCAGCAGCTCGAACCCCCCCGGTGGCACTGAAGCTTTCTTT.

This clonotype was seen only once. A single base separates this from a much larger clone, so it may be a read error. The chain is built from TRBV28 and TRBJ2-7; no firm D call. Germline lookup yields CDR1 MDHEN and CDR2 SYDVKM. This CDR3 contains 15 residues. With 4 bases removed from V and 2 bases from J, the gap between germline ends came to 15 bases. CDR3 nucleotide sequence: TGTGCCAGCAGTTCATTCGACAAGGGTCCCTACGAGCAGTACTTC. Encoded protein: CASSSFDKGPYEQYF.

To note about this clonotype: A much bigger clone sits one base away, suggesting this may be a read error. The chain joins TRBV7-2 to TRBJ1-2; D gene unclear. Deletions cut 4 bases from V and 5 bases from J, with 14 bases between. Germline V CDR1 and CDR2: SGHTA, FQGNSA. The CDR3 totals 14 residues. The CDR3 spells CASSSSAGLYGYTF. CDR3 nucleotide sequence: TGTGCCAGCAGCTCAAGTGCAGGTCTTTATGGCTACACCTTC.

This clonotype has a count of ten or more. The rearrangement links TRBV24-1 to TRBJ2-1; tentative D call: TRBD1 (6 bases). The V gene lost 4 bases and the J gene lost 6 bases, with 15 bases spanning the gap. The CDR3 spans 15 residues. CDR1 is KGHDR and CDR2 is SFDVKD in the germline V gene. CDR3: CATSEALDRSNEQFF. For the CDR3, the DNA is TGTGCCACCAGTGAAGCCCTAGACAGGTCCAATGAGCAGTTCTTC.

The rearrangement joins TRBV29-1 to TRBJ2-5; possibly TRBD1 for D (5 bases). V was clipped by 4 bases and J by 7 bases, with 19 bases between them. This CDR3 has 14 residues. Germline V gene data show CDR1 as SQVTM and CDR2 as ANQGSEA. Here the CDR3 reads CSVVYGAGQATQYF. CDR3 coding DNA: TGCAGCGTTGTATATGGGGCAGGCCAGGCGACCCAGTACTTC.